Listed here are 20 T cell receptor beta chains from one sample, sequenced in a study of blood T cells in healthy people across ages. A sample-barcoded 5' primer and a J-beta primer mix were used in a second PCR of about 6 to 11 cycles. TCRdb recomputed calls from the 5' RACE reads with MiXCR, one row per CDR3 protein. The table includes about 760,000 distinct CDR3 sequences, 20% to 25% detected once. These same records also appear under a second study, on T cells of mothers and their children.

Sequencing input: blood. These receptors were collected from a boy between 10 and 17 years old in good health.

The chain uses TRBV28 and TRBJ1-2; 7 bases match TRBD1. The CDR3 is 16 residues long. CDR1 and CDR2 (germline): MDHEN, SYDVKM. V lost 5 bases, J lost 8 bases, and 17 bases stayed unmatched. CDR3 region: CASSTPQGPRIRGYTF. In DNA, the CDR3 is TGTGCCAGCAGTACACCACAGGGGCCGAGGATTCGGGGCTACACCTTC.

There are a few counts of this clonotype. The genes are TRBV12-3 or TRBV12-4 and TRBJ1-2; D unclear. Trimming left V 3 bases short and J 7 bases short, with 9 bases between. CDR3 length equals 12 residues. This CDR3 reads CASSFSDGGYTF. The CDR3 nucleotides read TGTGCCAGCAGTTTTTCCGACGGTGGCTACACCTTC.

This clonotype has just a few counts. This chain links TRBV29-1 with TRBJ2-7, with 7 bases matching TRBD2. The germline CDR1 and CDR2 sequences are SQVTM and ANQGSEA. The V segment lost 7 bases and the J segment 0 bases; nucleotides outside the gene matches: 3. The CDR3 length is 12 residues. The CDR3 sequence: CSAGGGSYEQYF. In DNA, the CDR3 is TGCAGCGCTGGCGGGGGCTCCTACGAGCAGTACTTC.

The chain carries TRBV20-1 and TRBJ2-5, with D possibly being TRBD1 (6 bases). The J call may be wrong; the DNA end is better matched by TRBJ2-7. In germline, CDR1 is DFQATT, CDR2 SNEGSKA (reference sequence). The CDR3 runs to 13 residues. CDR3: CSASGIGGYEQYF. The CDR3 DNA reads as TGCAGTGCTAGCGGAATAGGGGGCTACGAGCAGTACTTC.

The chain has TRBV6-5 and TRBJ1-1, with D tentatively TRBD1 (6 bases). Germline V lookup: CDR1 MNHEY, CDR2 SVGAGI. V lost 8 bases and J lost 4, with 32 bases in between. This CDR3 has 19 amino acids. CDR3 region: CASELTPGWGARVGTEAFF. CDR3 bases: TGTGCCAGCGAGTTAACCCCCGGGTGGGGGGCTAGGGTTGGCACTGAAGCTTTCTTT.

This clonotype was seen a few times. The CDR3 protein is CASTVQGLGDPYEQYF. CDR3 DNA sequence: TGTGCCAGCACCGTACAAGGCCTAGGGGACCCCTACGAGCAGTACTTC. V is TRBV2 and J is TRBJ2-7; either TRBD1 or TRBD2 may fit D (5 bases each). Germline CDR1 and CDR2: SNHLY and FYNNEI. This CDR3 is 16 amino acids long. The germline V and J ends were trimmed by 7 bases and 2 bases, with 21 bases remaining between them.

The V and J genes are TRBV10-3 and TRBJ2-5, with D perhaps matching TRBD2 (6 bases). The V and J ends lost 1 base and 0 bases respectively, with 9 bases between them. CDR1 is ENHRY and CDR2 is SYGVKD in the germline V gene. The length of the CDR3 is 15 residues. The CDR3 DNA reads TGTGCCATCAGTGAGTTTCCGGGGGACCAAGAGACCCAGTACTTC. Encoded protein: CAISEFPGDQETQYF.

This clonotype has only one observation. CDR3 in DNA: TGCAGTGCTAGAGATATGGCTAGCACAGATACGCAGTATTTT. Its translation: CSARDMASTDTQYF. V and J are TRBV20-1 and TRBJ2-3; D remains unclear. V was clipped by 0 bases and J by 0 bases, with 7 bases between them. The CDR3 runs to 14 residues. Germline CDR1 reads DFQATT; CDR2 reads SNEGSKA (reference sequence).

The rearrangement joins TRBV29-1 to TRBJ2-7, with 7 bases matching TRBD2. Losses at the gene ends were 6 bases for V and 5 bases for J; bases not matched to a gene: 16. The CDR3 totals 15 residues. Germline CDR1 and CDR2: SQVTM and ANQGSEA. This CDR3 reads CSVGGVLLERDEQYF. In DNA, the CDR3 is TGCAGCGTGGGGGGGGTGTTGCTGGAGAGGGACGAGCAGTACTTC.

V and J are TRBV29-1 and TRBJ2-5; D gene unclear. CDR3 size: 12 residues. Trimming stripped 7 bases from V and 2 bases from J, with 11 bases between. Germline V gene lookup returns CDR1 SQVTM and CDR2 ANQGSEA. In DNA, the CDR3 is TGCAGCGCCGGCCCGGCTCAAGAGACCCAGTACTTC. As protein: CSAGPAQETQYF.

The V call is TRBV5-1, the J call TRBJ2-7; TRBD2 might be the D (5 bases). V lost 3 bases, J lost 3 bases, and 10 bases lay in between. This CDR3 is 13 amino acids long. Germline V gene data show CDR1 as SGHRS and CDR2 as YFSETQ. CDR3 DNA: TGCGCCAGCAGCTGGCAGAGGGACTACGAGCAGTACTTC. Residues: CASSWQRDYEQYF.

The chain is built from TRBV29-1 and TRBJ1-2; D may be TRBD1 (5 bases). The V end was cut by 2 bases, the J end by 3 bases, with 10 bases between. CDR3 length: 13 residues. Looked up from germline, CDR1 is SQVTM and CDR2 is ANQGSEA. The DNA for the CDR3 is TGCAGCGTTGAACAGGGTTGGGACTATGGCTACACCTTC. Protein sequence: CSVEQGWDYGYTF.

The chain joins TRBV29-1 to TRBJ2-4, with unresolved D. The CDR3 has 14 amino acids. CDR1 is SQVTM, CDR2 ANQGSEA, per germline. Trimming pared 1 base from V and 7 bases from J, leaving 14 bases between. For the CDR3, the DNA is TGCAGCGTTGAAGTCAGCGTGACGGGCAACATTCAGTACTTC. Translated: CSVEVSVTGNIQYF. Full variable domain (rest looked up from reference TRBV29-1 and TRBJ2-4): SAVISQKPSRDICQRGTSLTIQCQVDSQVTMMFWYRQQPGQSLTLIATANQGSEATYESGFVIDKFPISRPNLTFSTLTVSNMSPEDSSIYLCSVEVSVTGNIQYFGAGTRLSVL.

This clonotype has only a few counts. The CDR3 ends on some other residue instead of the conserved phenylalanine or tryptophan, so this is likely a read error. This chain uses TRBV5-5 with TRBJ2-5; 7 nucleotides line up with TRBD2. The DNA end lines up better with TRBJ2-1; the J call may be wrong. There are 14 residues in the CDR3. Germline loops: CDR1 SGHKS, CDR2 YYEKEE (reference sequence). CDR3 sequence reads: CASSRKVGGNEQFL. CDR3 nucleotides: TGTGCCAGCAGCCGGAAAGTCGGGGGGAATGAGCAGTTCCTC.

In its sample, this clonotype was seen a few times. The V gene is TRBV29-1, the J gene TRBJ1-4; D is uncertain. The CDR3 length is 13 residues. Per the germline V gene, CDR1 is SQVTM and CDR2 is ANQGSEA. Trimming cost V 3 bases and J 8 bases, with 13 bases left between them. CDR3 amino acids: CSVDLGSGEKLFF. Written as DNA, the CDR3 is TGCAGCGTTGATTTGGGTAGTGGGGAAAAACTGTTTTTT.

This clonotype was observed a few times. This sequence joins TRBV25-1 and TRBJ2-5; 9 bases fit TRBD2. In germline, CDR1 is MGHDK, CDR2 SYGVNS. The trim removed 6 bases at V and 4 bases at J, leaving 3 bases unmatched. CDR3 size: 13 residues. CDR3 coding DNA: TGTGCCAGCAGAGCGACTAGCGGAGAGACCCAGTACTTC. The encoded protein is CASRATSGETQYF.

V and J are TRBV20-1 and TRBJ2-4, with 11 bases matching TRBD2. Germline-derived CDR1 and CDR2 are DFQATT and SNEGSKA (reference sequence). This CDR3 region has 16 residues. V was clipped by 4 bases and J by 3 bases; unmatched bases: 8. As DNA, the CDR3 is TGCAGTGCTAAATCTAGCGGGAGGAATGTCAAAAACATTCAGTACTTC. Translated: CSAKSSGRNVKNIQYF.

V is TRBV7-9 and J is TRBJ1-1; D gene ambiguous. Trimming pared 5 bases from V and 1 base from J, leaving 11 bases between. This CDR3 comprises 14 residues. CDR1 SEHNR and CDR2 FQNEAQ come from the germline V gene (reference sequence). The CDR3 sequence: CASSPVLPNTEAFF. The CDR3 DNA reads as TGTGCCAGCAGCCCGGTCCTGCCGAACACTGAAGCTTTCTTT.

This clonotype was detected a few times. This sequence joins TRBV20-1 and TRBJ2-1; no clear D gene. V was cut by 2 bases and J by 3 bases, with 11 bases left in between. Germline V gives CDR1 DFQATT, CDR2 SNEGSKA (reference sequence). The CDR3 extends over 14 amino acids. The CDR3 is CSARPLQFYNEQFF. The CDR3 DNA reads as TGCAGTGCTAGACCCCTCCAATTCTACAATGAGCAGTTCTTC.

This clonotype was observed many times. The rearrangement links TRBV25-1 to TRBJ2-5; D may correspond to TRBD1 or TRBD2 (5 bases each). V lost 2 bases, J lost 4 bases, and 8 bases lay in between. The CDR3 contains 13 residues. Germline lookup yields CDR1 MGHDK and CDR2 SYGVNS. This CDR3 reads CASSEGGRETQYF. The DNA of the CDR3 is TGTGCCAGCAGTGAAGGGGGTCGAGAGACCCAGTACTTC.